This TCR beta chain appears in the sequencing data of a study of T cell repertoires and leukemia-associated antigens. Study background: Samples yielded roughly 3 to 5.5 million effective reads each, fewer than 20 million overall. Study-level findings and limits: No significant group difference appeared in Vbeta, Jbeta or VDJ counts.

There are 13 residues in the CDR3. In germline, CDR1 is SGHVS, CDR2 FQNEAQ. The V segment lost 7 bases and the J segment 2 bases; nucleotides outside the gene matches: 3. TCRdb independently ran MiXCR on the 5' RACE reads; one entry per CDR3 protein. The profile covers roughly 13,000 distinct CDR3 sequences, with roughly 40% appearing a single time and 9.2% taken by the ten largest. By proportion, this clonotype is medium-sized (0.01 to 0.1%). Its antigen is not known. This chain links TRBV7-8 with TRBJ2-5; TRBD2 matches at 8 bases. This TCR was recovered from a female donor in good health. Sequenced: CD3+ T cells sorted from blood and cultured. CDR3 in amino acids: CASKLAGQETQYF. The CDR3 DNA follows: TGTGCCAGCAAGTTAGCGGGACAAGAGACCCAGTACTTC.